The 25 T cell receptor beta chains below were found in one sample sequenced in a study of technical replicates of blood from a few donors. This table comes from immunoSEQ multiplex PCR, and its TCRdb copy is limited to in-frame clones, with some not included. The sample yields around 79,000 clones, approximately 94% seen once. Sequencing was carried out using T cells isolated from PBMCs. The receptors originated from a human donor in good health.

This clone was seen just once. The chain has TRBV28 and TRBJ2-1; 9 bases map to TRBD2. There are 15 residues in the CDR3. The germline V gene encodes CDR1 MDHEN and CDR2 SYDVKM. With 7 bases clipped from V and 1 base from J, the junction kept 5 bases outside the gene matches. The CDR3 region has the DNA TGTGCCAGCACCCAACTAGCGGGTTCCTACAATGAGCAGTTCTTC. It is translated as CASTQLAGSYNEQFF.

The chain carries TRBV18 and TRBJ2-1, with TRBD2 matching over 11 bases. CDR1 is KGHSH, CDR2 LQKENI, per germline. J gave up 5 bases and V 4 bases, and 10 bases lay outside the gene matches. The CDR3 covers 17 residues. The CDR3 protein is CASSLVQTSGGNNEQFF. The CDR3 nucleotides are TGTGCCAGCTCACTTGTACAAACTAGCGGGGGAAACAATGAGCAGTTCTTC.

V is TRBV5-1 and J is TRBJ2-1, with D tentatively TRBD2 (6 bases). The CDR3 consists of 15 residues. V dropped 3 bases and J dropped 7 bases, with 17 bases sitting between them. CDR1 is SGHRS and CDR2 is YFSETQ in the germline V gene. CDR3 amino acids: CASSSTPGTENEQFF. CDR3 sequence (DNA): TGCGCCAGCAGCTCAACCCCCGGGACTGAAAATGAGCAGTTCTTC.

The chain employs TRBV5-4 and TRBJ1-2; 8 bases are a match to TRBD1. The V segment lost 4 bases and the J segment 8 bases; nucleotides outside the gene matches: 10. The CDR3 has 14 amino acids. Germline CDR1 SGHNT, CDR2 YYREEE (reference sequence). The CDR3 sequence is CASSPSGRGRGYTF. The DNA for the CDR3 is TGTGCCAGCAGCCCATCCGGCAGGGGGCGAGGCTACACCTTC.

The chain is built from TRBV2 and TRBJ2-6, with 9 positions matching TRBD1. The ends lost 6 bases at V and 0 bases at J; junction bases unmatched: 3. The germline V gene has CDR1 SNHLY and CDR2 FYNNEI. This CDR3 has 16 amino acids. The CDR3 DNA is TGTGCCAGCAGCCCGACAGGGGGCTCTGGGGCCAACGTCCTGACTTTC. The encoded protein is CASSPTGGSGANVLTF.

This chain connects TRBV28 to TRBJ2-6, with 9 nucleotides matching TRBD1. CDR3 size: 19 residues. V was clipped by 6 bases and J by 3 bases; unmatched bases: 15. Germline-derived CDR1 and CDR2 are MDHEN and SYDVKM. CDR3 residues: CASSLLRDRVIGGANVLTF. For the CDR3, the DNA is TGTGCCAGCAGCCTGCTAAGGGACAGGGTTATTGGTGGGGCCAACGTCCTGACTTTC.

For the CDR3, the DNA is TGTGCCAGCAGTTACTCTAGGGGGGGTGCCGGGGAGCTGTTTTTT. Translating gives CASSYSRGGAGELFF. The rearrangement links TRBV6-5 to TRBJ2-2; a weak D match, TRBD2 (7 bases). Germline V CDR1 and CDR2: MNHEY, SVGAGI. CDR3 size: 15 residues. V dropped 0 bases and J dropped 6 bases, with 11 bases sitting between them.

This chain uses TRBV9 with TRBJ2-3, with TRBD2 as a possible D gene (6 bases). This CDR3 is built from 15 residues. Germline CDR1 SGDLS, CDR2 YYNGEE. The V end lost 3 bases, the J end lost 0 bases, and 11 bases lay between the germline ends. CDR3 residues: CASSGLAYSTDTQYF. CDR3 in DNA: TGTGCCAGCAGCGGTCTAGCGTATAGCACAGATACGCAGTATTTT.

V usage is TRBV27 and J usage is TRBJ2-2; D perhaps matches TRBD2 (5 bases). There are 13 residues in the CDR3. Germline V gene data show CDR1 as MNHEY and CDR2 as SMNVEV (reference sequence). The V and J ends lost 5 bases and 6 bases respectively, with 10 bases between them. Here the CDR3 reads CASSPDGAGELFF. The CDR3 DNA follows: TGTGCCAGCAGTCCCGACGGGGCCGGGGAGCTGTTTTTT.

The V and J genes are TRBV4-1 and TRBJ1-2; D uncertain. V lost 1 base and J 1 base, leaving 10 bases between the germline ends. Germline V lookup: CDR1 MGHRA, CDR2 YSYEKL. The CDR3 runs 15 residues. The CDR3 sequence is CASSQGGGNNYGYTF. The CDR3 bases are TGCGCCAGCAGCCAAGGCGGAGGGAATAACTATGGCTACACCTTC.

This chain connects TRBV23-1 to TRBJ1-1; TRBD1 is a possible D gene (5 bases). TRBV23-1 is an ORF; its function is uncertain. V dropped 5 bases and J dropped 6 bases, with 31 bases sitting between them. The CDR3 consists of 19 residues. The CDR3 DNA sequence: TGCGCCAGCAGTTTGGGGGGAGTGCGGGGCGGGTCCAGCGAGGCTGAAGCTTTCTTT. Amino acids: CASSLGGVRGGSSEAEAFF.

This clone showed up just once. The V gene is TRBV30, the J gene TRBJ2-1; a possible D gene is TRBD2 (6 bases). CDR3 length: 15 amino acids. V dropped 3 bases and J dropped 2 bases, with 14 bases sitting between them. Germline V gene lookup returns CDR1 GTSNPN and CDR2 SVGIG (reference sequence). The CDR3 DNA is TGTGCCTGGAGCCCCCCTGGCGGGGCCTACAATGAGCAGTTCTTC. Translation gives CAWSPPGGAYNEQFF. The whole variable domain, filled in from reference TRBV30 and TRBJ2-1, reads SQTIHQWPATLVQPVGSPLSLECTVEGTSNPNLYWYRQAAGRGLQLLFYSVGIGQISSEVPQNLSASRPQDRQFILSSKKLLLSDSGFYLCAWSPPGGAYNEQFFGPGTRLTVL.

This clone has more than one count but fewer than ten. The CDR3 DNA follows: TGTGCCATCACCCAAGCGGGAGCGCCCTACGAGCAGTACTTC. Amino acid sequence: CAITQAGAPYEQYF. V is TRBV10-3 and J is TRBJ2-7, with TRBD2 matching 8 bases. J lost 2 bases, V lost 7 bases, and 7 bases had no gene match. Per the germline V gene, CDR1 is ENHRY and CDR2 is SYGVKD. The CDR3 totals 14 residues.

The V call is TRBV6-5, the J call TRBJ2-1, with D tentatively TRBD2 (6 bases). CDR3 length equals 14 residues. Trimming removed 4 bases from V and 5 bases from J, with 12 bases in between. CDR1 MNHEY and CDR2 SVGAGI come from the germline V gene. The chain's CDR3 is CASSSTAGHNEQFF. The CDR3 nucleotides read TGTGCCAGCAGTTCCACTGCGGGACACAATGAGCAGTTCTTC.

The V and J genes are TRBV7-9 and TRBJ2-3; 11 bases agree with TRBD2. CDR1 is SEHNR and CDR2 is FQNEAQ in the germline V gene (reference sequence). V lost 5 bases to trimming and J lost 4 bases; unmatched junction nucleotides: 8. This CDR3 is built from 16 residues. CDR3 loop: CASSLSLAGVPDTQYF. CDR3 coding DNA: TGTGCCAGCAGCCTTTCACTAGCGGGAGTCCCAGATACGCAGTATTTT.

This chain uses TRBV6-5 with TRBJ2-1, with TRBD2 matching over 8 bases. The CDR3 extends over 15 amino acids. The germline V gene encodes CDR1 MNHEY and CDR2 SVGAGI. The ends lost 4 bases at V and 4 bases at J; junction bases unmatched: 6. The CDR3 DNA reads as TGTGCCAGCAGTTTGACTAGCGCAGTATACAATGAGCAGTTCTTC. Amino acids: CASSLTSAVYNEQFF.

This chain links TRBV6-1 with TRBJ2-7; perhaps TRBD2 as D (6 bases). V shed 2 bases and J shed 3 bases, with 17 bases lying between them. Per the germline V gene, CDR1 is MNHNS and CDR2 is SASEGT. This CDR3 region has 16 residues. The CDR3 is CASSERGGRDGYEQYF. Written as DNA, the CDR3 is TGTGCCAGCAGTGAAAGAGGAGGGCGGGATGGCTACGAGCAGTACTTC.

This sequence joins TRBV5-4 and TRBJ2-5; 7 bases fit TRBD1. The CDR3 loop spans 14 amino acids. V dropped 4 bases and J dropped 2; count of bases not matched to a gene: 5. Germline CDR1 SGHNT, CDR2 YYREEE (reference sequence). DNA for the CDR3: TGTGCCAGCAGCCCTGGGACAGCTCAAGAGACCCAGTACTTC. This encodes CASSPGTAQETQYF.

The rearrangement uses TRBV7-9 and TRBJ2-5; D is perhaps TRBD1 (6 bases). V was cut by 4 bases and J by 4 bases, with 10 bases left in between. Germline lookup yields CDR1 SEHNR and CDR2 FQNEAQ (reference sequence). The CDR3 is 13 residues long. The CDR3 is CASSSQGVETQYF. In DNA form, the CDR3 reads TGTGCCAGCAGCTCACAGGGAGTAGAGACCCAGTACTTC.

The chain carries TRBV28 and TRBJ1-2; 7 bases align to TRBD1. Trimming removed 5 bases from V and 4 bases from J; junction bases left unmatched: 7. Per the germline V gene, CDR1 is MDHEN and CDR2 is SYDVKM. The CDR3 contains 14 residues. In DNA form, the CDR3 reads TGTGCCAGCAGTCCGTCCCCAGGGGGCTATGGCTACACCTTC. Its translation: CASSPSPGGYGYTF.

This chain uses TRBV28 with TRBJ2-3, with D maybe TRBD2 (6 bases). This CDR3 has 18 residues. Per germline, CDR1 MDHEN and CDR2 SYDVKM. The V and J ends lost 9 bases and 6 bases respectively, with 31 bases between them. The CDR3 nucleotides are TGTGCCAGTATGGACATTGTGTCTCCAGCCGGGAGTTTGGATACGCAGTATTTT. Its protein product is CASMDIVSPAGSLDTQYF.

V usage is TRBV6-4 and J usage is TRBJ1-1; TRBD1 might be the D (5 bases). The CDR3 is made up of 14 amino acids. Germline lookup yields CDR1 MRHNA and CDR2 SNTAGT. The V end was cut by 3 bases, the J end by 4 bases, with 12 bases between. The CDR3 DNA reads TGTGCCAGCAGTGAATTGGGGGGGGTCACTGAAGCTTTCTTT. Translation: CASSELGGVTEAFF.

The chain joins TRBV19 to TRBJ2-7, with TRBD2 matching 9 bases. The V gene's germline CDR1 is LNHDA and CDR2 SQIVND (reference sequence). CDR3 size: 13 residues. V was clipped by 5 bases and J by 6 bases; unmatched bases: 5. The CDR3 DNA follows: TGTGCCAGTAGTGCTAGCGGGGACCTCGAGCAGTACTTC. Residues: CASSASGDLEQYF.

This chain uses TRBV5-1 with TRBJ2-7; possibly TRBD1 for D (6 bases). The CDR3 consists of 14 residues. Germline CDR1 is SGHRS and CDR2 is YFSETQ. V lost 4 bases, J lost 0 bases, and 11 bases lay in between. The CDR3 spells CASSEDSTSYEQYF. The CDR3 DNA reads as TGCGCCAGCAGCGAGGACAGTACCTCCTACGAGCAGTACTTC. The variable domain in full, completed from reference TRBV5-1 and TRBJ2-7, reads KAGVTQTPRYLIKTRGQQVTLSCSPISGHRSVSWYQQTPGQGLQFLFEYFSETQRNKGNFPGRFSGRQFSNSRSEMNVSTLELGDSALYLCASSEDSTSYEQYFGPGTRLTVT.

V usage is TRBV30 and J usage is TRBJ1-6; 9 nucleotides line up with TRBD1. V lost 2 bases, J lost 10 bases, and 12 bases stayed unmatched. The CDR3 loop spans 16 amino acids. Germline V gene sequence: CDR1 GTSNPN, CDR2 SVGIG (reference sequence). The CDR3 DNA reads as TGTGCCTGGAGTCCTAAGAGCGGGACAGGGTTGTCACCCCTCCACTTT. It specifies CAWSPKSGTGLSPLHF.